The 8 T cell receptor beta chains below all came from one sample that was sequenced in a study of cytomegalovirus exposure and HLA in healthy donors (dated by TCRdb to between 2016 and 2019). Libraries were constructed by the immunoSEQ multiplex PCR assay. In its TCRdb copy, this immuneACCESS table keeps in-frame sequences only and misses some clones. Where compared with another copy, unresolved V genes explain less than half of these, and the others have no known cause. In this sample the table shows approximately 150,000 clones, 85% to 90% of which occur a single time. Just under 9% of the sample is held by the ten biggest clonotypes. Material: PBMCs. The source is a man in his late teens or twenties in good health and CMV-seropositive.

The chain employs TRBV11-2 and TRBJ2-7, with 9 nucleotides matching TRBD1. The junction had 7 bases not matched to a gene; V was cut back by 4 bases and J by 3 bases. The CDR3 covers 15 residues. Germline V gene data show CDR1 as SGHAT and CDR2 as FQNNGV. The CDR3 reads CASSSLGQGNYEQYF. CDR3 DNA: TGTGCCAGCAGCTCCCTGGGACAGGGTAACTACGAGCAGTACTTC.

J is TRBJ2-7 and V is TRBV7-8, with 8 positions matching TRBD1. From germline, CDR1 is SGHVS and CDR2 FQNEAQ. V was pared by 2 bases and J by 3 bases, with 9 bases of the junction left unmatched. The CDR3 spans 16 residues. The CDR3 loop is CASSLLSGQAIYEQYF. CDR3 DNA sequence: TGTGCCAGCAGCTTATTATCGGGACAGGCGATCTACGAGCAGTACTTC.

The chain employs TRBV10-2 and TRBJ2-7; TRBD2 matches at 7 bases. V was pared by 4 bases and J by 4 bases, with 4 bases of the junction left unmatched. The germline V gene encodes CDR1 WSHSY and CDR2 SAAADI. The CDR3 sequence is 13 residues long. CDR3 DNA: TGCGCCAGCAGTGTAGCGGGTTTGTACGAGCAGTACTTC. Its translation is CASSVAGLYEQYF.

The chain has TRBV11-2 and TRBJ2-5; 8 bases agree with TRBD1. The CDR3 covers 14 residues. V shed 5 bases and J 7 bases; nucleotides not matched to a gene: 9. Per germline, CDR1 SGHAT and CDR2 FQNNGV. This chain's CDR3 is CASSARQGARTQYF. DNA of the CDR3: TGTGCCAGCAGCGCCCGGCAGGGGGCGCGGACCCAGTACTTC.

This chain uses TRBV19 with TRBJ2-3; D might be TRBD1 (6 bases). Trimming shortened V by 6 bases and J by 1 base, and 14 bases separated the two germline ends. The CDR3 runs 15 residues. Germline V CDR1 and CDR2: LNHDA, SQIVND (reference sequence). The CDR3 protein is CASRTRDIGTDTQYF. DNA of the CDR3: TGTGCCAGTAGAACCCGGGACATCGGCACAGATACGCAGTATTTT.

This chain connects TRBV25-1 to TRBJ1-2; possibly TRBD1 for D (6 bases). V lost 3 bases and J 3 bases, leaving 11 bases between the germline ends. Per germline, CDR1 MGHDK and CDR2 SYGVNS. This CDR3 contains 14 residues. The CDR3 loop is CASSEGAGYYGYTF. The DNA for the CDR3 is TGTGCCAGCAGTGAGGGGGCAGGGTACTATGGCTACACCTTC.

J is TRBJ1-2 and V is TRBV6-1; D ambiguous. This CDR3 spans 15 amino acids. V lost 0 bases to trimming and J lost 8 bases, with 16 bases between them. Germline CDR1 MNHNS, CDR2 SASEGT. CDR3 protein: CASSEARDMGGGYTF. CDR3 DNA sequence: TGTGCCAGCAGTGAAGCTCGGGATATGGGAGGAGGCTACACCTTC.

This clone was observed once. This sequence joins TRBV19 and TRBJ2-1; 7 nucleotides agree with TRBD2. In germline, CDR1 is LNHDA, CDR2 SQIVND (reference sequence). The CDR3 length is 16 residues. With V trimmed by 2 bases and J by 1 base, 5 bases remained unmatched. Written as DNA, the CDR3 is TGTGCCAGTAGTATACCTAGCGGTCCTTCCTACAATGAGCAGTTCTTC. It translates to CASSIPSGPSYNEQFF.